These T cell receptor beta chains were read from a single sample in a study of cytomegalovirus exposure and HLA in healthy donors. Produced via immunoSEQ multiplex PCR; TCRdb's table is partial and in-frame only. The sample yields 150,000 to 200,000 clones, around 78% seen once. The sample was PBMCs. These TCRs come from a man in his forties in good health and CMV-seronegative. The CDR3 runs from the conserved cysteine through the conserved F or W. A D gene is named only where the DNA matches it firmly. Where a row states a size, it is once, few, many or the class of an expanded clone; other rows omit it.

D: TRBD2; J: TRBJ2-3; V: TRBV5-4; size: NA; CDR3: CASIQAGGYTDTQYF; DNA: TGTGCCAGCATCCAAGCGGGAGGGTACACAGATACGCAGTATTTT
D: NA; J: TRBJ2-2; V: TRBV6-5; size: NA; CDR3: CASSYAGSSGELFF; DNA: TGTGCCAGCAGTTACGCGGGGAGTTCCGGGGAGCTGTTTTTT
D: NA; J: TRBJ2-3; V: TRBV19; size: NA; CDR3: CASSIFWRVGDTQYF; DNA: TGTGCCAGTAGTATATTCTGGAGAGTGGGAGATACGCAGTATTTT
D: NA; J: TRBJ2-2; V: TRBV5-1; size: few; CDR3: CASSLDRMNTGELFF; DNA: TGCGCCAGCAGCTTGGATCGTATGAACACCGGGGAGCTGTTTTTT
D: TRBD1; J: TRBJ2-7; V: TRBV19; size: NA; CDR3: CASSGQGAREQYF; DNA: TGTGCCAGTAGCGGACAGGGGGCGCGTGAGCAGTACTTC
D: NA; J: TRBJ2-2; V: TRBV4-1; size: once; CDR3: CASSQRESTGELFF; DNA: TGCGCCAGCAGCCAAAGGGAGAGCACCGGGGAGCTGTTTTTT
D: NA; J: TRBJ2-4; V: TRBV11-2; size: NA; CDR3: CASSSLRGAKNIQYF; DNA: TGTGCCAGCAGCTCCCTTAGGGGAGCCAAAAACATTCAGTACTTC
D: TRBD1; J: TRBJ1-4; V: TRBV5-1; size: NA; CDR3: CASSLDAGGNEKLFF; DNA: TGCGCCAGCAGCTTGGATGCAGGGGGAAATGAAAAACTGTTTTTT
D: TRBD2; J: TRBJ2-2; V: TRBV11-3; size: NA; CDR3: CASRTGGGETGELFF; DNA: TGTGCCAGCAGGACGGGGGGGGGAGAAACCGGGGAGCTGTTTTTT
D: TRBD1; J: TRBJ2-7; V: TRBV6-5; size: once; CDR3: CASSYSPGQGSDEQYF; DNA: TGTGCCAGCAGTTACTCTCCGGGACAGGGAAGTGACGAGCAGTACTTC
D: NA; J: TRBJ1-1; V: TRBV9; size: NA; CDR3: CASSVGLNRGTEAFF; DNA: TGTGCCAGCAGCGTAGGGTTAAACCGGGGCACTGAAGCTTTCTTT
D: TRBD2; J: TRBJ2-1; V: TRBV10-1; size: NA; CDR3: CASSDPSTAGISYNEQFF; DNA: TGCGCCAGCAGTGACCCTTCGACAGCGGGGATCTCCTACAATGAGCAGTTCTTC
D: NA; J: TRBJ2-5; V: TRBV7-6; size: NA; CDR3: CASSFGEETQYF; DNA: TGTGCCAGCAGCTTCGGGGAAGAGACCCAGTACTTC
D: TRBD2; J: TRBJ2-5; V: TRBV5-1; size: few; CDR3: CASHRLVAGEETQYF; DNA: TGCGCCAGCCACCGTTTGGTAGCGGGCGAAGAGACCCAGTACTTC
D: NA; J: TRBJ2-5; V: TRBV7-6; size: NA; CDR3: CASSLVGGDSQETQYF; DNA: TGTGCCAGCAGCTTAGTAGGGGGAGACAGCCAAGAGACCCAGTACTTC
D: NA; J: TRBJ2-3; V: TRBV5-1; size: NA; CDR3: CASWDWLSTDTQYF; DNA: TGCGCCAGCTGGGACTGGCTTTCCACAGATACGCAGTATTTT
D: NA; J: TRBJ1-2; V: TRBV7-9; size: once; CDR3: CASSPGYGYTF; DNA: TGTGCCAGCAGCCCAGGGTATGGCTACACCTTC
D: TRBD1; J: TRBJ1-5; V: TRBV9; size: NA; CDR3: CASSLRDSHQPQHF; DNA: TGTGCCAGCAGCCTTCGGGACAGTCATCAGCCCCAGCATTTT
D: TRBD1; J: TRBJ1-5; V: TRBV18; size: NA; CDR3: CASSPRQGDQPQHF; DNA: TGTGCCAGCTCACCACGTCAGGGGGATCAGCCCCAGCATTTT
D: TRBD1; J: TRBJ1-6; V: TRBV2; size: NA; CDR3: CASSGPGQGNSPLHF; DNA: TGTGCCAGCAGTGGTCCGGGACAGGGGAATTCACCCCTCCACTTT
D: TRBD1; J: TRBJ1-2; V: TRBV19; size: NA; CDR3: CASSIGSGGSFGYTF; DNA: TGTGCCAGTAGTATCGGGTCAGGGGGAAGTTTTGGCTACACCTTC
D: NA; J: TRBJ2-1; V: TRBV23-1; size: NA; CDR3: CASSKLGTTTSYNEQFF; DNA: TGCGCCAGCAGTAAACTCGGGACAACAACCTCCTACAATGAGCAGTTCTTC
D: NA; J: TRBJ2-1; V: TRBV30; size: NA; CDR3: CAWSVQGNEQFF; DNA: TGTGCCTGGAGTGTACAGGGTAATGAGCAGTTCTTC
D: TRBD1; J: TRBJ1-1; V: TRBV7-3; size: NA; CDR3: CASTKTGGNTEAFF; DNA: TGTGCCAGCACCAAAACAGGGGGCAACACTGAAGCTTTCTTT
D: NA; J: TRBJ2-4; V: TRBV4-1; size: NA; CDR3: CASSQDAGTIQYF; DNA: TGCGCCAGCAGCCAAGATGCAGGAACCATTCAGTACTTC
D: NA; J: TRBJ2-2; V: TRBV2; size: NA; CDR3: CASSGTGPTGELFF; DNA: TGTGCCAGCAGTGGTACAGGACCCACCGGGGAGCTGTTTTTT
D: TRBD2; J: TRBJ2-3; V: TRBV4-2; size: few; CDR3: CASSQDVTSGRTDTQYF; DNA: TGTGCCAGCAGCCAAGATGTAACTAGCGGGCGCACAGATACGCAGTATTTT
D: NA; J: TRBJ1-2; V: TRBV9; size: NA; CDR3: CASSLRQGGYTF; DNA: TGTGCCAGCAGCCTCCGGCAGGGAGGCTACACCTTC
D: TRBD2; J: TRBJ2-7; V: TRBV5-6; size: NA; CDR3: CASSPTSGTPYEQHF; DNA: TGTGCCAGCAGCCCGACTAGCGGAACGCCTTACGAGCAGCACTTC
D: TRBD2; J: TRBJ2-7; V: TRBV30; size: NA; CDR3: CAWSGGLAVYYEQYF; DNA: TGTGCCTGGAGTGGGGGACTAGCGGTATACTACGAGCAGTACTTC
D: TRBD1; J: TRBJ1-2; V: TRBV18; size: NA; CDR3: CASSAGTDYGYTF; DNA: TGTGCCAGCTCAGCCGGGACAGACTATGGCTACACCTTC
D: NA; J: TRBJ2-4; V: TRBV4-1; size: once; CDR3: CASSQVATEELTAKNSQYF; DNA: TGCGCCAGCAGCCAAGTCGCGACAGAAGAGCTTACAGCCAAAAACAGTCAGTACTTC
D: NA; J: TRBJ2-3; V: TRBV7-9; size: NA; CDR3: CASSPIRGSGEADTQYF; DNA: TGTGCCAGCAGCCCCATCCGGGGTAGCGGAGAAGCAGATACGCAGTATTTT
D: NA; J: TRBJ1-4; V: TRBV28; size: NA; CDR3: CASSFQGENEKLFF; DNA: TGTGCCAGCAGTTTTCAGGGCGAGAATGAAAAACTGTTTTTT
D: NA; J: TRBJ1-1; V: TRBV7-9; size: NA; CDR3: CASSLGGGTEAFF; DNA: TGTGCCAGCAGCTTAGGGGGGGGCACTGAAGCTTTCTTT
D: NA; J: TRBJ1-1; V: TRBV29-1; size: NA; CDR3: CSVGGWGSNTEAFF; DNA: TGCAGCGTCGGGGGGTGGGGCAGTAACACTGAAGCTTTCTTT
D: NA; J: TRBJ1-5; V: TRBV27; size: NA; CDR3: CASSSTGTLSNQPQHF; DNA: TGTGCCAGCAGTTCTACCGGGACACTTAGCAATCAGCCCCAGCATTTT
D: NA; J: TRBJ2-5; V: TRBV27; size: NA; CDR3: CASSLFVTTQETQYF; DNA: TGTGCCAGCAGTTTATTTGTGACTACCCAAGAGACCCAGTACTTC
D: TRBD1; J: TRBJ2-5; V: TRBV5-1; size: NA; CDR3: CASSLFEGARETQYF; DNA: TGCGCCAGCAGCTTGTTTGAGGGGGCGCGGGAGACCCAGTACTTC
D: TRBD2; J: TRBJ2-7; V: TRBV27; size: NA; CDR3: CASSPPTSGSSYEQYF; DNA: TGTGCCAGCAGTCCCCCGACTAGCGGGAGCTCCTACGAGCAGTACTTC
D: TRBD1; J: TRBJ1-2; V: TRBV2; size: NA; CDR3: CASSEARTGKLGYTF; DNA: TGTGCCAGCAGTGAAGCGCGGACAGGGAAACTTGGCTACACCTTC
D: TRBD2; J: TRBJ2-2; V: TRBV5-1; size: NA; CDR3: CASSLGLAGADTGELFF; DNA: TGCGCCAGCAGCTTAGGACTAGCGGGAGCAGATACCGGGGAGCTGTTTTTT
D: TRBD2; J: TRBJ2-1; V: TRBV9; size: NA; CDR3: CASSARLAGGNEQFF; DNA: TGTGCCAGCAGCGCCCGACTAGCGGGAGGCAATGAGCAGTTCTTC
D: TRBD1; J: TRBJ2-4; V: TRBV2; size: many; CDR3: CASSAQSDRANIQYF; DNA: TGTGCCAGCAGTGCTCAAAGTGACAGGGCAAACATTCAGTACTTC
D: TRBD1; J: TRBJ1-3; V: TRBV5-1; size: NA; CDR3: CASSLTGALGNTIYF; DNA: TGCGCCAGCAGCCTGACAGGGGCCCTCGGAAACACCATATATTTT
D: TRBD1; J: TRBJ2-1; V: TRBV27; size: NA; CDR3: CASSLGQEGFYNEQFF; DNA: TGTGCCAGCAGTTTGGGACAGGAGGGCTTCTACAATGAGCAGTTCTTC
D: TRBD2; J: TRBJ2-3; V: TRBV28; size: NA; CDR3: CATFSGRGFTDTQYF; DNA: TGTGCCACCTTTAGCGGGAGAGGTTTCACAGATACGCAGTATTTT
D: TRBD1; J: TRBJ1-2; V: TRBV18; size: NA; CDR3: CASSPPTGGGYGYTF; DNA: TGTGCCAGCTCACCACCGACAGGGGGTGGGTATGGCTACACCTTC
D: TRBD2; J: TRBJ2-3; V: TRBV7-9; size: few; CDR3: CASSPYGTSGRDTQYF; DNA: TGTGCCAGCAGCCCCTATGGGACTAGCGGGAGAGATACGCAGTATTTT
D: TRBD1; J: TRBJ2-2; V: TRBV27; size: NA; CDR3: CASTLAGTANTGELFF; DNA: TGTGCCAGCACCTTAGCCGGGACAGCGAACACCGGGGAGCTGTTTTTT
D: NA; J: TRBJ2-3; V: TRBV7-9; size: NA; CDR3: CASSFGQLTDTQYF; DNA: TGTGCCAGCAGCTTCGGACAGCTCACAGATACGCAGTATTTT
D: NA; J: TRBJ2-7; V: TRBV5-4; size: NA; CDR3: CASSLESGGAIPYEQYF; DNA: TGTGCCAGCAGCTTGGAATCAGGCGGGGCAATACCCTACGAGCAGTACTTC
D: NA; J: TRBJ1-1; V: TRBV2; size: NA; CDR3: CASTLDRNTEAFF; DNA: TGTGCCAGCACTTTGGACAGGAACACTGAAGCTTTCTTT
D: NA; J: TRBJ1-1; V: TRBV6-6; size: NA; CDR3: CASITGGPNTEAFF; DNA: TGTGCCAGCATTACCGGGGGACCGAACACTGAAGCTTTCTTT
D: NA; J: TRBJ2-1; V: TRBV27; size: NA; CDR3: CASSVPGDEQFF; DNA: TGTGCCAGCAGTGTCCCCGGAGATGAGCAGTTCTTC
D: NA; J: TRBJ2-7; V: TRBV4-1; size: NA; CDR3: CASSQGPGAGGSNF; DNA: TGCGCCAGCAGCCAAGGTCCGGGGGCCGGGGGGTCGAACTTC
D: NA; J: TRBJ1-1; V: TRBV6-5; size: NA; CDR3: CASTYREGVTEAFF; DNA: TGTGCCAGCACCTACAGGGAGGGAGTCACTGAAGCTTTCTTT